The rows below give T cell receptor beta chains drawn from one sample of a study of OX40 agonist ivuxolimab in advanced cancers. Clones were sequenced by immunoSEQ multiplex PCR, and TCRdb holds only the in-frame ones, with some missing. The table lists about 45,000 clones, approximately 88% of them singletons, with roughly a sixth in the top ten. This sample comprised CD4+ or CD8+ T cells sorted from blood, obtained in a trial of the OX40 agonist ivuxolimab. Receptor source: an adult with an advanced solid tumor such as melanoma, head and neck, liver or kidney cancer. CDR3s include the opening cysteine and the closing phenylalanine or tryptophan. The D gene is left open where the match is weak. Part of the rows lack a size; the others show once, few, many or a class for expanded clones.

j_call d_call clone_size v_call cdr3_aa cdr3_nt
TRBJ1-2 NA NA TRBV11-2 CASSFTIGASVYGYTF TGTGCCAGCAGCTTTACGATTGGGGCCTCCGTCTATGGCTACACCTTC
TRBJ2-1 NA NA TRBV29-1 CSVEGHLFGGETYNEQFF TGCAGCGTTGAAGGTCACCTTTTTGGAGGGGAGACCTACAATGAGCAGTTCTTC
TRBJ1-5 NA NA TRBV5-8 CASSRPGEEQQPQHF TGTGCCAGCAGCAGACCAGGTGAGGAGCAGCAGCCCCAGCATTTT
TRBJ1-2 TRBD1 NA TRBV6-5 CASSYSQGAWGYTF TGTGCCAGCAGTTATTCGCAGGGGGCTTGGGGCTACACCTTC
TRBJ2-1 TRBD1 NA TRBV7-9 CASSRSYALSGQPNNEQFF TGTGCCAGCAGCCGATCCTACGCTCTATCGGGACAGCCTAACAATGAGCAGTTCTTC
TRBJ2-7 NA once TRBV29-1 CSVESLSGDAYEQYF TGCAGCGTTGAATCTCTGTCAGGTGATGCCTACGAGCAGTACTTC
TRBJ1-2 NA NA TRBV6-7 CASPNGRGNYGYTF TGTGCCAGCCCCAATGGTAGGGGAAACTATGGCTACACCTTC
TRBJ2-1 NA NA TRBV6-6 CASSYLGQINEQFF TGTGCCAGCAGTTACTTAGGACAGATCAATGAGCAGTTCTTC
TRBJ1-3 NA NA TRBV19 CASSILPTGSGNTIYF TGTGCCAGTAGTATCCTCCCAACAGGGTCGGGAAACACCATATATTTT
TRBJ2-7 NA NA TRBV27 CASSFGRGVYEQYF TGTGCCAGCAGTTTCGGCAGGGGAGTATACGAGCAGTACTTC
TRBJ2-2 NA NA TRBV29-1 CSVWGAGPLSANTGELFF TGCAGCGTGTGGGGTGCAGGGCCCCTCTCGGCGAACACCGGGGAGCTGTTTTTT
TRBJ1-1 NA NA TRBV19 CASISRQNTEAFF TGTGCCAGTATTAGCCGTCAGAACACTGAAGCTTTCTTT
TRBJ1-5 NA once TRBV27 CASSKGGVQQPQHF TGTGCCAGCAGTAAAGGGGGGGTCCAGCAGCCCCAGCATTTT
TRBJ2-1 NA NA TRBV4-1 CASSQEGQNYYNEQFF TGCGCCAGCAGCCAAGAAGGACAGAACTACTACAATGAGCAGTTCTTC
TRBJ2-1 NA NA TRBV19 CASSISELAEQFF TGTGCCAGTAGTATATCCGAGCTGGCGGAACAGTTCTTC
TRBJ2-7 TRBD1 NA TRBV6-1 CASSETTGSSYEQYF TGTGCCAGCAGTGAAACGACAGGGTCCTCCTACGAGCAGTACTTC
TRBJ1-2 NA NA TRBV6-1 CASSEASQVRNYGYTF TGTGCCAGCAGTGAAGCTTCGCAGGTTCGAAACTATGGCTACACCTTC
TRBJ2-5 NA NA TRBV27 CASRWTVGEETQYF TGTGCCAGCAGGTGGACGGTGGGGGAAGAGACCCAGTACTTC
TRBJ2-1 TRBD2 once TRBV19 CASSIDLGAGGQNEQFF TGTGCCAGTAGTATAGATCTGGGGGCGGGAGGACAAAATGAGCAGTTCTTC
TRBJ2-3 NA once TRBV10-3 CAISESYSAGLPTDTQYF TGTGCCATCAGTGAGTCGTATTCGGCGGGGCTACCCACAGATACGCAGTATTTT
TRBJ2-1 NA once TRBV7-9 CASQGNNEQFF TGTGCCAGCCAGGGGAACAATGAGCAGTTCTTC
TRBJ1-1 NA few TRBV6-6 CASSLTGVNTEAFF TGTGCCAGCAGTTTGACAGGAGTGAACACTGAAGCTTTCTTT
TRBJ2-1 NA NA TRBV4-1 CASSQDQLSAEQFF TGCGCCAGCAGCCAAGATCAGCTGTCCGCGGAGCAGTTCTTC
TRBJ2-7 TRBD1 few TRBV9 CASSVGSDRGFYEQYF TGTGCCAGCAGCGTAGGAAGCGACAGGGGGTTTTACGAGCAGTACTTC
TRBJ1-2 TRBD1 NA TRBV6-5 CASSYSTGEAVYGYTF TGTGCCAGCAGTTACTCGACAGGGGAAGCGGTCTATGGCTACACCTTC
TRBJ2-2 NA once TRBV7-9 CASSPPTNTGELFF TGTGCCAGCAGCCCCCCGACGAACACCGGGGAGCTGTTTTTT
TRBJ2-7 NA NA TRBV4-1 CASSHRVYPDEQYF TGCGCCAGCAGCCATAGGGTTTATCCGGACGAGCAGTACTTC
TRBJ1-2 NA NA TRBV7-9 CASSTRTASNYGYTF TGTGCCAGCAGCACCCGGACCGCTTCTAACTATGGCTACACCTTC
TRBJ2-7 NA once TRBV11-2 CASSLSGWRIWPHF TGTGCCAGCAGCTTAAGTGGCTGGCGGATTTGGCCCCACTTC
TRBJ1-5 NA NA TRBV4-1 CASSRDSYQPQHF TGCGCCAGCAGCCGAGACAGTTATCAGCCCCAGCATTTT
TRBJ1-3 NA NA TRBV18 CASSPTVSADRGFSGNTIYF TGTGCCAGCTCACCAACCGTATCCGCCGACCGAGGGTTCTCTGGAAACACCATATATTTT
TRBJ2-2 NA NA TRBV9 CASKREQGYTGELFF TGTGCCAGCAAAAGAGAGCAGGGATACACCGGGGAGCTGTTTTTT
TRBJ2-4 TRBD2 NA TRBV13 CASSRAGAENIQYF TGTGCCAGCAGCCGAGCGGGGGCGGAGAACATTCAGTACTTC
TRBJ2-2 TRBD2 once TRBV19 CASSIGTSGSDTGELFF TGTGCCAGTAGTATAGGGACTAGCGGGTCGGACACCGGGGAGCTGTTTTTT
TRBJ2-1 TRBD1 NA TRBV27 CASSLSDRVKNEQFF TGTGCCAGCAGTTTAAGCGACAGGGTAAAGAATGAGCAGTTCTTC
TRBJ1-1 NA NA TRBV11-2 CASSLVGWVNTEAFF TGTGCCAGCAGCTTAGTTGGGTGGGTAAACACTGAAGCTTTCTTT
TRBJ2-7 TRBD1 NA TRBV4-2 CASSPTGVLYEQYF TGTGCCAGCAGCCCCACAGGGGTTCTCTACGAGCAGTACTTC
TRBJ2-7 TRBD1 NA TRBV29-1 CSVRTGAVEEQYF TGCAGCGTTCGGACAGGGGCCGTGGAGGAGCAGTACTTC
TRBJ2-7 NA NA TRBV6-4 CASSDGSYEQYF TGTGCCAGCAGTGACGGGTCCTACGAGCAGTACTTC
TRBJ2-1 NA NA TRBV27 CASSLALTGRNEQFF TGTGCCAGCAGTTTAGCGTTGACAGGGAGGAATGAGCAGTTCTTC
TRBJ2-1 NA NA TRBV27 CASRPGGSSYNEQFF TGTGCCAGCAGACCAGGAGGGAGCTCCTACAATGAGCAGTTCTTC
TRBJ1-6 NA NA TRBV2 CASSETGPGSPLHF TGTGCCAGCAGTGAGACTGGGCCGGGTTCACCCCTCCACTTT
TRBJ2-2 NA NA TRBV7-6 CASSYRGARGTGELFF TGTGCCAGCAGCTATAGGGGGGCGCGAGGCACCGGGGAGCTGTTTTTT
TRBJ2-7 NA once TRBV19 CASSETVSYEQYF TGTGCCAGTAGTGAGACGGTTTCCTACGAGCAGTACTTC
TRBJ1-1 TRBD1 few TRBV5-5 CASSLTGGVGTEAFF TGTGCCAGCAGCTTGACAGGGGGCGTGGGCACTGAAGCTTTCTTT